This TCR beta chain was recovered during a study of post-analysis software for immune sequencing data (dated by TCRdb to between 2015 and 2016). With regard to the full study: Relapsing-remitting, secondary progressive and progressive-relapsing multiple sclerosis were recorded as disease courses, and subtype annotation was lacking for some patients. The patient repertoires were set against about 12 previously published healthy control repertoires from donors whose ages ranged from roughly 6 to 27 years. A subset of samples was prepared in parallel using single-end sample barcoding, then pooled and co-amplified after Illumina adapter ligation.

TCR beta repertoires were profiled from peripheral blood of roughly twelve young patients with multiple sclerosis to demonstrate the VDJtools post-analysis software. The patients with multiple sclerosis were children and adolescents between 6 and 15 years of age. Remarks on this clonotype: The clone's antigen remains unknown. No qualities accompany the bases; no much larger clone lies one base away.

Libraries were built with PCR. TCRdb records Illumina HiSeq 2500 as the sequencer. To reduce PCR and sequencing biases, unique molecular identifiers were built into the TCR beta cDNA libraries. Every 1 to 10 million input T cells yielded approximately 500,000 cDNA molecules, meaning each molecule approximated one T cell. The same protocol used for the earlier healthy control dataset was applied to prepare and sequence the patient libraries. Samples belonging to the same batch were prepared together, multiplexed and sequenced on a shared HiSeq lane. The paper's processing steps were these. Raw barcoded reads were processed with MIGEC, and single-read molecular identifier groups were discarded before consensus assembly and CDR3 extraction. VDJtools was used for post-analysis of the clonotype tables, with diversity normalized by down-sampling every dataset to the smallest sample size. Repertoire overlap clustering matched CDR3 amino acid but not nucleotide sequences to correct batch-related cross-sample contamination. TCRdb reanalyzed the raw reads on its own, using fastp at Q25 for trimming and MiXCR for clone calling, and kept in-frame beta chains. Each CDR3 protein appears once, grouped with its most common genes and DNA. TCRdb's processing, not the study's, gives the V and J calls here. For this sample there are some 690,000 distinct CDR3 sequences; 25% to 30% appear just once. The leading ten clones occupy more than 0.45% of the sample.

The investigation overall reported the following: The multiple sclerosis patient group was slightly younger than the control group. Strong co-clustering of samples prepared in the same batch was shown by direct clustering with F measure, prompting a batch-effect correction. Compared with controls, multiple sclerosis patients had significantly lower normalized Chao1 diversity, a finding suggesting substantial peripheral T-cell clonal expansion. A handful of TRBV segments, including TRBV5-6, TRBV5-1 and TRBV20-1, were significantly more frequent in patients than controls.

The junction shows trimming of 6 bases on V and 7 bases on J, and the gene matches do not reach 26 bases of it. Measured from the cysteine to the phenylalanine, the CDR3 is 20 residues long. The retained sequence is limited to the CDR3, 60 bases, with the frame set at the first base. Per the germline V gene, MNHNS is the CDR1 and SASEGT is the CDR2. Recombination linked TRBV6-1 to TRBJ1-5; 8 nucleotides in the junction match TRBD1. Sample: blood. The source is a girl between 10 and 17 years old with multiple sclerosis. The nucleotide sequence is TGTGCCAGCAGAAAAAAAGAGAACCGACAGGGGATTCGCGCAGGGCAGCCCCAGCATTTT. Its coded protein is CASRKKENRQGIRAGQPQHF.